One and the same sample provided the 21 T cell receptor beta chains below, sequenced in a study of blood T cell repertoires in COVID-19. TCRdb's table, derived via immunoSEQ multiplex PCR, lists solely in-frame clones and lacks some. The sample consists of about 170,000 clones, approximately 87% of them appearing once. Sequences were obtained from peripheral blood. The source of these receptors is an older woman with COVID-19, enrolled during active disease.

Here the CDR3 reads CASSETPGLIYEQYF. In DNA form, the CDR3 reads TGCGCCAGCAGTGAGACCCCGGGACTTATATACGAGCAGTACTTC. This chain uses TRBV10-2 with TRBJ2-7, with a weak D call TRBD2 (6 bases). CDR3 length: 15 amino acids. Trimming cost V 2 bases and J 4 bases, with 15 bases left between them. CDR1 is WSHSY, CDR2 SAAADI, per germline.

V is TRBV7-6 and J is TRBJ1-6, with 7 nucleotides matching TRBD1. The CDR3 contains 15 residues. Germline V gene lookup returns CDR1 SGHVS and CDR2 FNYEAQ. The junction had 7 bases not matched to a gene; V was cut back by 5 bases and J by 6 bases. The CDR3 coding sequence is TGTGCCAGCAGCCTGCGGACAGGCGCTAATTCACCCCTCCACTTT. Protein: CASSLRTGANSPLHF.

J is TRBJ2-1 and V is TRBV19; no definite D call. The CDR3 runs 14 residues. The germline V gene encodes CDR1 LNHDA and CDR2 SQIVND (reference sequence). V was shortened by 6 bases and J by 8 bases, with 17 bases between the two germline ends. The CDR3 protein is CASSGDGSTDEQFF. In nucleotides, the CDR3 is TGTGCCAGTAGCGGTGACGGGTCAACCGATGAGCAGTTCTTC.

V gene TRBV9 combines with J gene TRBJ2-1; 7 bases agree with TRBD2. V lost 4 bases to trimming and J lost 7 bases; unmatched junction nucleotides: 8. From germline, CDR1 is SGDLS and CDR2 YYNGEE. This CDR3 spans 14 amino acids. The CDR3 here is CASSITSESNEQFF. The CDR3 DNA is TGTGCCAGCAGCATAACTAGCGAGAGTAATGAGCAGTTCTTC.

This clone was detected only once. The CDR3 region is CASSLDTGYEQYF. Here the CDR3 DNA reads TGCGCCAGCAGCTTGGATACGGGGTACGAGCAGTACTTC. The chain is built from TRBV5-1 and TRBJ2-7, with D maybe TRBD2 (5 bases). From germline, CDR1 is SGHRS and CDR2 YFSETQ. The CDR3 totals 13 residues. Trimming shortened V by 0 bases and J by 4 bases, and 8 bases separated the two germline ends.

This clone was observed a handful of times. This rearrangement joins TRBV20-1 to TRBJ2-5; D is perhaps TRBD2 (6 bases). Trimming left V 3 bases short and J 4 bases short, with 12 bases between. There are 13 residues in the CDR3. CDR1 is DFQATT and CDR2 is SNEGSKA in the germline V gene (reference sequence). The CDR3, as DNA: TGCAGTGCTAGTGTGACTAGGCGAGAGACCCAGTACTTC. As protein: CSASVTRRETQYF.

The chain employs TRBV18 and TRBJ1-2; D gene unclear. The V gene's germline CDR1 is KGHSH and CDR2 LQKENI. V lost 0 bases and J 4 bases, leaving 15 bases between the germline ends. The length of the CDR3 is 16 residues. CDR3 in DNA: TGTGCCAGCTCACCACCCGAAAATTTGGCAGTCTATGGCTACACCTTC. Its translation: CASSPPENLAVYGYTF.

This clone was seen only once. This sequence joins TRBV6-5 and TRBJ1-2; 7 nucleotides line up with TRBD1. V lost 6 bases to trimming and J lost 8 bases; unmatched junction nucleotides: 9. The germline V gene encodes CDR1 MNHEY and CDR2 SVGAGI. The CDR3 runs to 13 residues. The CDR3 nucleotides read TGTGCCAGCAGCAAAACAGGGGAGCAAGGCTACACCTTC. This codes for CASSKTGEQGYTF.

The gene calls are TRBV5-1 and TRBJ2-7; TRBD1 matches 9 bases. J was trimmed by 0 bases and V by 6 bases; bases with no gene match: 7. This CDR3 is 15 amino acids long. From germline, CDR1 is SGHRS and CDR2 YFSETQ. For the CDR3, the DNA is TGCGCCAGCACCCGGGACAGGGCGACCTCCTACGAGCAGTACTTC. Protein product: CASTRDRATSYEQYF.

The chain carries TRBV7-2 and TRBJ1-2; TRBD1 agrees at 12 bases. Per the germline V gene, CDR1 is SGHTA and CDR2 is FQGNSA. CDR3 length equals 18 residues. With V trimmed by 4 bases and J by 8 bases, 17 bases remained unmatched. CDR3 in amino acids: CASSSTGVGTGGVSGYTF. The CDR3 nucleotides read TGTGCCAGCAGCTCAACGGGGGTTGGGACAGGGGGCGTTAGCGGCTACACCTTC.

The genes are TRBV5-1 and TRBJ2-7; D may be TRBD1 (6 bases). The V and J ends lost 3 bases and 5 bases respectively, with 12 bases between them. The CDR3 is 13 amino acids. Germline CDR1 and CDR2: SGHRS and YFSETQ. The CDR3 sequence is CASSSTGFHEQYF. The CDR3 DNA reads as TGCGCCAGCAGCTCAACAGGGTTCCACGAGCAGTACTTC.

The chain carries TRBV12-3 or TRBV12-4 and TRBJ2-7, with TRBD2 as a possible D gene (6 bases). V was trimmed by 8 bases and J by 5 bases, leaving 16 bases between them. The CDR3 has 13 residues. The CDR3, as DNA: TGTGCCAGCGGGCTGCTAGCGACCGACGAGCAGTACTTC. This sequence encodes CASGLLATDEQYF.

The chain is built from TRBV6-5 and TRBJ2-7; no definite D call. V was clipped by 4 bases and J by 4 bases, with 8 bases between them. This CDR3 is 12 amino acids long. CDR1 and CDR2 (germline): MNHEY, SVGAGI. This chain's CDR3 is CASSWALYEQYF. The CDR3 coding sequence is TGTGCCAGCAGTTGGGCCTTATACGAGCAGTACTTC.

The chain carries TRBV11-3 and TRBJ2-7, with 7 positions matching TRBD1. V was pared by 0 bases and J by 5 bases, with 7 bases of the junction left unmatched. The V gene's germline CDR1 is SGHNT and CDR2 YENEEA. This CDR3 is built from 15 residues. The CDR3 protein is CASSLDQGTAHEQYF. The CDR3, as DNA: TGTGCCAGCAGCTTAGATCAAGGGACAGCCCACGAGCAGTACTTC.

The chain is built from TRBV28 and TRBJ2-3; the match to TRBD2 covers 9 bases. The V segment lost 0 bases and the J segment 1 base; nucleotides outside the gene matches: 8. The germline gives CDR1 MDHEN, CDR2 SYDVKM. CDR3 size: 18 residues. The CDR3 sequence is CASSLWGIAGERTDTQYF. CDR3 nucleotides: TGTGCCAGCAGTTTATGGGGAATAGCGGGAGAGCGCACAGATACGCAGTATTTT. Full variable domain (missing parts from reference TRBV28 and TRBJ2-3): DVKVTQSSRYLVKRTGEKVFLECVQDMDHENMFWYRQDPGLGLRLIYFSYDVKMKEKGDIPEGYSVSREKKERFSLILESASTNQTSMYLCASSLWGIAGERTDTQYFGPGTRLTVL.

This chain joins TRBV28 and TRBJ1-1, with D maybe TRBD1 (6 bases). In germline, CDR1 is MDHEN, CDR2 SYDVKM. V was shortened by 1 base and J by 2 bases, with 11 bases between the two germline ends. The CDR3 runs to 15 residues. The CDR3 loop reads CASSLYGQINTEAFF. The CDR3 bases are TGTGCCAGCAGTTTATACGGACAGATTAACACTGAAGCTTTCTTT.

The gene calls are TRBV19 and TRBJ2-7; unclear D gene. Germline values: CDR1 LNHDA, CDR2 SQIVND (reference sequence). The CDR3 consists of 13 residues. Trimming took off 1 base at V and 5 bases at J, with 9 bases between the two ends. In DNA form, the CDR3 reads TGTGCCAGTAGTATAGGTGTCCAGGACGAGCAGTACTTC. This sequence encodes CASSIGVQDEQYF. The variable domain in full, completed from reference TRBV19 and TRBJ2-7, reads DGGITQSPKYLFRKEGQNVTLSCEQNLNHDAMYWYRQDPGQGLRLIYYSQIVNDFQKGDIAEGYSVSREKKESFPLTVTSAQKNPTAFYLCASSIGVQDEQYFGPGTRLTVT.

Here the CDR3 DNA reads TGTGCCAGCAGTCCCTTTACTAGCGGGACCTACGAGCAGTACTTC. Translated, it gives CASSPFTSGTYEQYF. This rearrangement joins TRBV28 to TRBJ2-7; 10 bases align to TRBD2. Germline V CDR1 and CDR2: MDHEN, SYDVKM. With 5 bases clipped from V and 2 bases from J, the junction kept 6 bases outside the gene matches. The CDR3 contains 15 residues. The complete variable domain, with remaining parts taken from reference TRBV28 and TRBJ2-7, reads DVKVTQSSRYLVKRTGEKVFLECVQDMDHENMFWYRQDPGLGLRLIYFSYDVKMKEKGDIPEGYSVSREKKERFSLILESASTNQTSMYLCASSPFTSGTYEQYFGPGTRLTVT.

The chain couples TRBV7-2 to TRBJ1-4; possible D gene TRBD1, 6 bases. The CDR3 runs to 15 residues. Germline V gene data show CDR1 as SGHTA and CDR2 as FQGNSA. V lost 1 base and J lost 8, with 14 bases in between. CDR3 DNA: TGTGCCAGCAGCTTAGTACTCAGGGGTGGCGAAAAACTGTTTTTT. Translated, it gives CASSLVLRGGEKLFF. The entire variable domain, with the rest obtained from reference TRBV7-2 and TRBJ1-4, is as follows: GAGVSQSPSNKVTEKGKDVELRCDPISGHTALYWYRQSLGQGLEFLIYFQGNSAPDKSGLPSDRFSAERTGGSVSTLTIQRTQQEDSAVYLCASSLVLRGGEKLFFGSGTQLSVL.

The chain employs TRBV6-6 and TRBJ1-1; D unclear. V dropped 4 bases and J dropped 0 bases, with 12 bases sitting between them. Germline V gene data show CDR1 as MNHNY and CDR2 as SVGAGI (reference sequence). This CDR3 has 15 residues. CDR3 in amino acids: CASSFTPNMNTEAFF. DNA for the CDR3: TGTGCCAGCAGTTTCACGCCGAACATGAACACTGAAGCTTTCTTT.

The rearrangement links TRBV4-3 to TRBJ2-1, with a tentative D call TRBD2 (5 bases). The V gene's germline CDR1 is LGHNA and CDR2 YSLEER. The CDR3 covers 17 residues. V was trimmed by 0 bases and J by 0 bases, leaving 12 bases between them. The CDR3 coding sequence is TGCGCCAGCAGCCAAGAGCTCGGGGTTAGCTCCTACAATGAGCAGTTCTTC. This sequence encodes CASSQELGVSSYNEQFF.